This T cell receptor beta chain was profiled in a study of shared clonotypes between healthy human individuals. Whole-study findings and limits: The study's rarefaction showed incomplete sorted-subset sequencing despite large depth.

For this clone: Its antigen is unidentified.

The CDR3 contains 14 residues. Trimming took off 5 bases at V and 0 bases at J, with 11 bases between the two ends. The germline CDR1 and CDR2 sequences are SGHAT and FQNNGV. Assay used: immunoSEQ multiplex PCR; TCRdb lists only in-frame clones, some missing. This table has about 2.1 million clones, over 85% appearing once. CD8 cells regarded as naive lacked CD45RO, were positively chosen for CCR7, and omitted terminally differentiated effector memory CD45RA+ cells. The source is a man aged 18 to 30 in good health. Some clones in this sample may be carry-over from other donors' samples. Sequenced sample: naive CD8+ T cells from PBMCs. The chain employs TRBV11-2 and TRBJ2-7; D is possibly TRBD2 (7 bases). The CDR3 region has the DNA TGTGCCAGCAGCCGGGGGGCGGGCTCCTACGAGCAGTACTTC. Its translation: CASSRGAGSYEQYF.